The present T cell receptor beta chain was sequenced within a study of T-cell reconstitution after alpha-beta-depleted transplantation in children (dated by TCRdb to 2015 to 2016). Regarding the study in general: Using TCR repertoire profiling, the study quantitatively followed how T-cell immune reconstitution unfolded in children after TCRalphabeta/CD19-depleted allogeneic hematopoietic cell transplantation.

The germline V gene (reference sequence) gives CDR1 as DFQATT and CDR2 as SNEGSKA. V and J are truncated by 3 bases and 9 bases respectively, leaving an intervening sequence of 12 bases. There are 12 amino acids in the CDR3, from cysteine to phenylalanine inclusive. Of all the DNA, just the CDR3 is kept, 36 bases in frame from base 1. This clonotype was observed at least ten times. What antigen it recognizes has not been identified. Base qualities are missing; no much larger clone stands one base away. Library preparation used PCR. Sequencing was performed on an Illumina HiSeq 2500. Molecular barcoding was employed in the preparation of TCR libraries, with unique molecular identifiers being used to normalize TCRbeta repertoire quantification. TCRdb cleaned the public reads at Q25 with fastp, built clones with MiXCR and kept in-frame beta chains. A single entry per CDR3 protein holds the most common genes and DNA from its merged rows. The sample table holds around 600,000 distinct CDR3 sequences, of which 16% were seen once. Under 1.2% of the sample belongs to the ten largest clones.

Sample: PBMCs from the stem cell graft donor, taken from the stem cell graft. This receptor was taken from a human donor who donated a stem cell graft to a child with acute myeloid leukemia. This sequence uses TRBV20-1 and TRBJ2-1; 5 matching bases give a weak D call of TRBD2. Read as DNA, the sequence is TGCAGTGCTAGCCTCGAGGGTAGTGAGCAGTTCTTC. Its protein reads: CSASLEGSEQFF.